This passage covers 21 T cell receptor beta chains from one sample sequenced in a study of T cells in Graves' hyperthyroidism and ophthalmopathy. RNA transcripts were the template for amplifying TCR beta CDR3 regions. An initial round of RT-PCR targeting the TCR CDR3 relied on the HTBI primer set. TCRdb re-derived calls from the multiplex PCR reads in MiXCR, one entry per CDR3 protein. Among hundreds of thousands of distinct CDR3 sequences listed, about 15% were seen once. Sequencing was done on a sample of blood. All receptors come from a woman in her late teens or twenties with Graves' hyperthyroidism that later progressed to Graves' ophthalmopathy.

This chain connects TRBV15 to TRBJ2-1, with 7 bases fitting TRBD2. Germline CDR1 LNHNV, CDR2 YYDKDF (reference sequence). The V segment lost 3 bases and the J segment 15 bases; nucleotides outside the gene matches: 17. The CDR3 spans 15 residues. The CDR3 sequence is CATSSGGTQRNVWFF. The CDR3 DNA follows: TGTGCCACCAGCAGCGGGGGGACCCAGCGGAATGTGTGGTTCTTC. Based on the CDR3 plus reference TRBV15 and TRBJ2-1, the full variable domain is DAMVIQNPRYQVTQFGKPVTLSCSQTLNHNVMYWYQQKSSQAPKLLFHYYDKDFNNEADTPDNFQSRRPNTSFCFLDIRSPGLGDTAMYLCATSSGGTQRNVWFFGPGTRLTVL.

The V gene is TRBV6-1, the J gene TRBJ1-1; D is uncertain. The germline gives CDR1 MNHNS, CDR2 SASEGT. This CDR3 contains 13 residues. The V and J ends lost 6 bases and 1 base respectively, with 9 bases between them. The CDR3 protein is CASSVGENTEAFF. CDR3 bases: TGTGCCAGCAGCGTCGGAGAGAACACTGAAGCTTTCTTT.

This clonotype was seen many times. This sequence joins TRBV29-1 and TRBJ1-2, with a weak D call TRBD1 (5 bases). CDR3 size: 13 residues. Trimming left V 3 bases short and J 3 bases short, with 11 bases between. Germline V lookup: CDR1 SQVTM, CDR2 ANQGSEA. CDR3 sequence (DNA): TGCAGCGTTGACGGGGACGGCGACTATGGCTACACCTTC. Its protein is CSVDGDGDYGYTF.

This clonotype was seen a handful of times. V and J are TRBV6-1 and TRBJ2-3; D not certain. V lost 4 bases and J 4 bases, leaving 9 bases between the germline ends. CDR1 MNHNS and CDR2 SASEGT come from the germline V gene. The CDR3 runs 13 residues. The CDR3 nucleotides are TGTGCCAGCAGTGTAGGAGTCGCAGATACGCAGTATTTT. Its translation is CASSVGVADTQYF.

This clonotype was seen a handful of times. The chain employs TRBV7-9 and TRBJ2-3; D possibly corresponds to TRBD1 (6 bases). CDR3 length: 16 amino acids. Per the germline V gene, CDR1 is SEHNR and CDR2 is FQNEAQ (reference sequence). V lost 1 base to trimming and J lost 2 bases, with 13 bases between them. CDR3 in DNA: TGTGCCAGCAGCTTAGATCCAGGGGAACCCACAGATACGCAGTATTTT. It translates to CASSLDPGEPTDTQYF.

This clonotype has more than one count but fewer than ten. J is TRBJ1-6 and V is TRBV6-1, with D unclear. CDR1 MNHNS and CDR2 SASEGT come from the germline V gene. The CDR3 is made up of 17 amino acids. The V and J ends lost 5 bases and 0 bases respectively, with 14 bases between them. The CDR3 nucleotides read TGTGCCAGCAGTTACGCGCGGGGAAGCTCCTATAATTCACCCCTCCACTTT. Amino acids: CASSYARGSSYNSPLHF.

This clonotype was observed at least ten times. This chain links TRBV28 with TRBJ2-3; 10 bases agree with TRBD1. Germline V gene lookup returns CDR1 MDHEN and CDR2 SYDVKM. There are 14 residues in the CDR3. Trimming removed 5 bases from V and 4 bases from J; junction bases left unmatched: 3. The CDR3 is CASSQTGGADTQYF. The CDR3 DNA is TGTGCCAGCAGTCAGACAGGGGGCGCAGATACGCAGTATTTT.

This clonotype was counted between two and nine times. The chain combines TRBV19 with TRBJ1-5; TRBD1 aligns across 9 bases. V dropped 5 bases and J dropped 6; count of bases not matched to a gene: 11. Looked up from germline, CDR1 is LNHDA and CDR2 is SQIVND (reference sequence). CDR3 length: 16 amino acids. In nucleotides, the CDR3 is TGTGCCAGTAGTGCCACGGGACAGGGTGTGAGTCAGCCCCAGCATTTT. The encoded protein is CASSATGQGVSQPQHF.

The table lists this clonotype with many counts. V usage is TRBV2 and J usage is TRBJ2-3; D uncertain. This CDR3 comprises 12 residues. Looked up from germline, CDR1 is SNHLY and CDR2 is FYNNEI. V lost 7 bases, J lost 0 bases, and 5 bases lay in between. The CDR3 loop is CASKVSTDTQYF. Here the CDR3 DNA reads TGTGCCAGCAAGGTTAGCACAGATACGCAGTATTTT.

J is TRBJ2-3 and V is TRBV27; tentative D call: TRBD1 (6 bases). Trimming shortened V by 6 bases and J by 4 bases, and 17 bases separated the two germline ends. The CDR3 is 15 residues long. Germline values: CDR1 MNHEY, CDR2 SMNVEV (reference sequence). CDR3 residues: CASRGLQGLPDTQYF. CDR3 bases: TGTGCCAGCAGAGGGTTACAGGGCCTACCAGATACGCAGTATTTT.

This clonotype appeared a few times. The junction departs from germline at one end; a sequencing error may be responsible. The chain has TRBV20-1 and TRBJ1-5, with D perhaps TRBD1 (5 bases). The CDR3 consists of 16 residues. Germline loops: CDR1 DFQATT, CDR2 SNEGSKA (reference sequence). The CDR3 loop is CSASPGGGYSDQPQHF. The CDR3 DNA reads TGCAGTGCTAGCCCCGGGGGGGGGTATAGCGATCAGCCCCAGCATTTT.

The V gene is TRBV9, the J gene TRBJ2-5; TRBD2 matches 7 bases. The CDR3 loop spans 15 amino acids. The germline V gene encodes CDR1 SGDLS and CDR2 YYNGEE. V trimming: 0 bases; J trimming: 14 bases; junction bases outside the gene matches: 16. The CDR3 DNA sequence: TGTGCCAGCAGCGTAGCGGCGGATTCTTGGCGGGGGATCTACTTC. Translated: CASSVAADSWRGIYF.

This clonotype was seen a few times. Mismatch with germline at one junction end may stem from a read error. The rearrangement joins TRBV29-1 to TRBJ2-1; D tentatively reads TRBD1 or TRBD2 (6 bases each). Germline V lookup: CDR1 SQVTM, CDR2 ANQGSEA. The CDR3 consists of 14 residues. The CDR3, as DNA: TGCAGCCTTGAGGGTAGGGGGGCCTCCAATGAGCAGTTCTTC. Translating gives CSLEGRGASNEQFF.

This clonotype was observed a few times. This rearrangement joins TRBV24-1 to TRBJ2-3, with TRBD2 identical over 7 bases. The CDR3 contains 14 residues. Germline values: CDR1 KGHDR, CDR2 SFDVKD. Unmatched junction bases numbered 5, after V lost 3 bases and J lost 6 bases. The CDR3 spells CATSDAGESDTQYF. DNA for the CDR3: TGTGCCACCAGTGATGCGGGAGAGAGCGATACGCAGTATTTT.

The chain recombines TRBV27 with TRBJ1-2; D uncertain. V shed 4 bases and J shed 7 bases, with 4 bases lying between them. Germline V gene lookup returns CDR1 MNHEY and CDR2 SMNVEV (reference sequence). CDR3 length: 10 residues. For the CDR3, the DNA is TGTGCCAGCAGTTCGAGTGGCTACACCTTC. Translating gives CASSSSGYTF.

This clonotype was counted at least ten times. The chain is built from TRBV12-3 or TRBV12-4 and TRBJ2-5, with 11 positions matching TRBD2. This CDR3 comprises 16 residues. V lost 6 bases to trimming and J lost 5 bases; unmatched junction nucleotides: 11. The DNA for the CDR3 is TGTGCCAGCAGCCCCCCCATTAGCGGGAGGGAGGAGACCCAGTACTTC. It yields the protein CASSPPISGREETQYF.

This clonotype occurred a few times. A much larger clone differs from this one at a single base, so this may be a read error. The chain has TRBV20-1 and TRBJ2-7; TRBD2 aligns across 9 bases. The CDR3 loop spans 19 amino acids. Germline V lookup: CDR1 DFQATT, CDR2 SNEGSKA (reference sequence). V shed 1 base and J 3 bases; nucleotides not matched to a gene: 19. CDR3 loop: CSARVGGRGWTSVDYEQYF. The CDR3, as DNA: TGCAGTGCTAGAGTAGGCGGGCGAGGGTGGACTAGCGTTGACTACGAGCAGTACTTC.

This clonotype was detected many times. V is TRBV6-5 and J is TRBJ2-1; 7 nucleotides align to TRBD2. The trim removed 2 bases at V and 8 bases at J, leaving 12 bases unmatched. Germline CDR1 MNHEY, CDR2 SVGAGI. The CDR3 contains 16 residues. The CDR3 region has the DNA TGTGCCAGCAGTTACCATCCGGGAGGCTGGCGCGATGAGCAGTTCTTC. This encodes CASSYHPGGWRDEQFF.

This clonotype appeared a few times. The CDR3 sequence is CATSFRAPFKTSSNTEAFF. Here the CDR3 DNA reads TGTGCCACCAGCTTCCGAGCCCCTTTCAAGACAAGCTCGAACACTGAAGCTTTCTTT. The chain employs TRBV15 and TRBJ1-1; D is ambiguous. The CDR3 extends over 19 amino acids. Germline V gene sequence: CDR1 LNHNV, CDR2 YYDKDF (reference sequence). Between the trimmed V and J ends, which lost 5 bases and 1 base, there was a span of 26 bases.

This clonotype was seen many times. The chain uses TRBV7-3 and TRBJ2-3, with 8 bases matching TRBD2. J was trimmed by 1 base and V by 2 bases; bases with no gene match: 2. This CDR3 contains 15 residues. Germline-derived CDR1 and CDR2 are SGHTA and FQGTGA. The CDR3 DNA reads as TGTGCCAGCAGCTTAGGACTAGCCGGCACAGATACGCAGTATTTT. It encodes CASSLGLAGTDTQYF.

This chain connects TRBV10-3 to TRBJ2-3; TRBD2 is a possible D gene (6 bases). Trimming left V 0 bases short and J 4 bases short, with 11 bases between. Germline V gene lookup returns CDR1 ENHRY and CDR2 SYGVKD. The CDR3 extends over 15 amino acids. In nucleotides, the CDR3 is TGTGCCATCAGTGAGTCTCTAGCGATGTCAGATACGCAGTATTTT. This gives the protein CAISESLAMSDTQYF.